These 3 T cell receptor beta chains were sequenced from one sample in a study of cytomegalovirus exposure and HLA in healthy donors. With 60 Vbeta and 13 Jbeta primers, the PCR was carried out. TCRdb's copy holds only in-frame clones and misses some; the assay was immunoSEQ multiplex PCR. The record lists around 100,000 clones, of which the ten most abundant hold 3.5%. The sequenced sample consisted of PBMCs. The receptors derive from a man aged 35 to 55 in good health and CMV-seronegative.

V gene TRBV5-4 combines with J gene TRBJ1-3, with 11 bases matching TRBD1. Germline assignment: CDR1 SGHNT and CDR2 YYREEE (reference sequence). The CDR3 extends over 16 amino acids. Trimming took 0 bases from V and 4 from J; bases not matched to a gene: 3. Here the CDR3 DNA reads TGTGCCAGCAGCTTGGTCGGACAGGGGGCAGGAAACACCATATATTTT. Protein: CASSLVGQGAGNTIYF.

A note on this clone: This specimen includes other DNA sequences encoding the same CDR3. The V gene is TRBV2, the J gene TRBJ1-1, with D perhaps TRBD1 (5 bases). Trimming took off 4 bases at V and 1 base at J, with 7 bases between the two ends. The CDR3 totals 13 residues. Germline CDR1 is SNHLY and CDR2 is FYNNEI. CDR3 loop: CASSAQGNTEAFF. CDR3 bases: TGTGCCAGCAGTGCTCAGGGGAACACTGAAGCTTTCTTT.

The chain has TRBV2 and TRBJ2-2, with D possibly matching TRBD2 (5 bases). CDR1 is SNHLY and CDR2 is FYNNEI in the germline V gene. The V and J ends lost 6 bases and 8 bases respectively, with 13 bases between them. This CDR3 has 13 amino acids. CDR3 loop: CASSLDSLGELFF. CDR3 coding DNA: TGTGCCAGCAGCCTGGACTCTCTAGGGGAGCTGTTTTTT.